This T cell receptor (beta chain) was found in a study of cytomegalovirus exposure and HLA in healthy donors. The PCR had 60 Vbeta and 13 Jbeta primers. TCRdb's table, derived via immunoSEQ multiplex PCR, lists solely in-frame clones and lacks some. There are 120,000 to 150,000 clones in the sample; approximately 80% occur only once, and 3.5% to 5.5% lies in the top ten. Remarks on this clone: What it binds is unknown.

V dropped 1 base and J dropped 1 base, with 10 bases sitting between them. CDR1 and CDR2 from the germline V gene are MDHEN and SYDVKM. CDR3 length: 15 amino acids. Regarding the study as a whole: Testing in vitro showed a few CMV-associated chains specific for CMV antigens.

This receptor was taken from a woman aged 40 to 49 in good health and CMV-seropositive. This sequence joins TRBV28 and TRBJ2-5; D not certain. Sequenced input: PBMCs. CDR3 in amino acids: CASSLSGVAQETQYF. For the CDR3, the DNA is TGTGCCAGCAGTTTATCCGGAGTAGCCCAAGAGACCCAGTACTTC.